This T cell receptor beta chain was documented in a study of shared clonotypes between healthy human individuals (dated by TCRdb to about 2020). Regarding the complete study: The cohort included a few men and two women between 18 and 49 years of age. To increase sequencing depth and limit assay-specific biases, TCR repertoire library preparation and sequencing were carried out by different laboratories using diverse techniques. For each donor, CD4 naive and CD4 memory were each given three plates, CD8 naive was given two plates, and CD8 memory was given one plate. Per donor, leukapheresis produced somewhere between about 0.8 and 9 billion PBMCs. The study deeply sequenced blood TCR repertoires of about 5 healthy adults to estimate repertoire size and the extent of clonotype sharing between individuals.

The donors were healthy, HIV-negative adults who had no recently reported acute infections or vaccinations. Every donor was a Caucasian adult residing in Nashville, Tennessee, USA. Magnetic negative selection was used to enrich CD4+ T cells, after which naive cells were positively selected on CD45RA and the negative fraction became the memory subset. Blood was obtained by leukapheresis, after which PBMCs were separated by Ficoll-Histopaque density gradient centrifugation and cryopreserved in liquid nitrogen vapor phase. Analytical flow cytometry was used to check the purity and quantity of each magnetically sorted T cell population. Genomic DNA was isolated from each sorted fraction and quantified by UV absorbance on a Nanodrop 2000c. Overall study results and their limits: Only blood was sampled, and tissue TCR repertoires likely differ from those in blood. Naive subsets generally had larger estimated clonotype richness than memory subsets. Pairwise subsampling led to the expectation that sequencing depth would affect the degree of clonotype sharing among donors. Incomplete sequencing was indicated by rarefaction of sorted-subset datasets, despite the large sequencing depth. Compared with non-shared clonotypes, the clonotypes found in all four sorted-subset donors had higher generation probabilities. The small number of donors limited the genetic and exposure-history diversity represented. Around 5% of naive CD4, approximately 3.7% of naive CD8, roughly 2.4% of memory CD4, and less than 0.45% of memory CD8 clonotypes were shared across several donors.

As to this clone: Its antigen remains unidentified. The input lacks base qualities; no much larger clone sits a single base away.

Using the deep immunoSEQ assay, multiplex PCR amplified TCR CDR3 regions from genomic DNA. Extracted genomic DNA from each cell subset was distributed evenly across all wells of several immunoSEQ 96-well plates, and each plate was treated as a replicate. For sorted subsets, approximately 210 ng genomic DNA, equal to tens of thousands of T cell genomes, was loaded into each replicate PCR. Purified libraries were quantified with a Qubit 3.0 fluorometer, sized on a Bioanalyzer 2100, and re-quantified with the KAPA Library Quantification kit. Every immunoSEQ 96-well plate was sequenced on a separate single-read 150-cycle Illumina NextSeq 550 flow cell. From the authors' description of their analysis: Because only junctional sequences without quality scores were contained in the immunoSEQ output, filtering matching that applied to full-length reads could not be performed. Sequences were annotated with PyIR, a Python wrapper for IgBLAST v1.9, using IMGT germline references to assign V/J genes and CDR3. Reads with weak V/J assignments (E-value above 1e-6), missing CDR3, stop codons, out-of-frame junctions, or ambiguous translated residues were removed. A V3J clonotype was defined by an identical inferred V gene, J gene, and CDR3 amino acid sequence. The percentage overlap between two repertoires was calculated by dividing the number of shared unique clonotypes by the size of the smaller repertoire. Repertoire richness was assessed with RTK rarefaction, the Chao1 estimator, and Recon v2.1 estimates of unobserved clonotypes. Generation probabilities were computed with OLGA for all TCRbeta clonotypes obtained by the gDNA method from four donors. This immuneACCESS table, as held by TCRdb, lists in-frame sequences with V and J called but not all clones. Of the missing ones, under half trace to an unresolved V gene in checked studies; the others have no known cause. Clonal size and the V and J genes are those of that table, whereas D and trimming came from the DNA. This sample comprises roughly 2.6 million clones, roughly nine tenths of them detected only once. The ten biggest clones cover 0.11% to 0.15% of the sample.

Material: naive CD4+ T cells sorted from blood. The label giving this sample's cell subset or site can be read as: CD45RA+ positively selected. This TCR was sampled from a man younger than 35 in good health.

The DNA reads TGTGCCACAAGAGCCGGGACTACCACCGGGGAGCTGTTTTTT. It is translated as CATRAGTTTGELFF. Rearrangement joined TRBV19 to TRBJ2-2, and 7 junction bases match TRBD2. V lost 10 bases and J lost 4 bases, and the count of bases not matched to a germline gene is 9. The germline V gene (reference sequence) yields LNHDA for CDR1 and SQIVND for CDR2. From its cysteine to its phenylalanine, the CDR3 spans 14 amino acids. Only the CDR3 region is kept as DNA, spanning 42 bases read in frame from base 1.